The 11 T cell receptor beta chains below all came from one sample that was sequenced in a study of cytomegalovirus exposure and HLA in healthy donors. Researchers ran the PCR with 60 Vbeta and 13 Jbeta primers. Assay used: immunoSEQ multiplex PCR; TCRdb lists only in-frame clones, some missing. Of around 94,000 clones listed, about 62% are singletons. Sequencing input: PBMCs. The receptors originated from a human donor in good health.

This clone was seen more than once but under ten times. This chain uses TRBV19 with TRBJ2-6; 11 bases match TRBD2. The CDR3 has 17 amino acids. Germline-derived CDR1 and CDR2 are LNHDA and SQIVND (reference sequence). After removal of 5 bases from V and 0 bases from J, the junction contained 3 bases not matched to a gene. CDR3 amino acids: CASSEGLAVSGANVLTF. The CDR3 DNA follows: TGTGCCAGTAGTGAGGGACTAGCGGTCTCTGGGGCCAACGTCCTGACTTTC.

The chain is built from TRBV7-6 and TRBJ2-3; tentatively, D is TRBD1 (6 bases). Germline CDR1 and CDR2: SGHVS and FNYEAQ. Trimming took 3 bases from V and 2 from J, leaving 15 bases between them. The length of the CDR3 is 16 residues. For the CDR3, the DNA is TGTGCCAGCAGCTTTGGGGAACAGGGAATCACAGATACGCAGTATTTT. Translating it yields CASSFGEQGITDTQYF.

This clone has only a few counts. The V and J genes are TRBV7-9 and TRBJ2-7; D possibly corresponds to TRBD2 (5 bases). The CDR3 is 14 amino acids. V lost 7 bases to trimming and J lost 3 bases, with 16 bases between them. Germline CDR1 reads SEHNR; CDR2 reads FQNEAQ (reference sequence). CDR3 amino acids: CASTTLRDDYEQYF. CDR3 nucleotides: TGTGCCAGCACAACACTCCGGGATGACTACGAGCAGTACTTC.

The chain employs TRBV5-1 and TRBJ1-2; weak D call: TRBD1 (5 bases). Germline V lookup: CDR1 SGHRS, CDR2 YFSETQ. Trimming took off 4 bases at V and 4 bases at J, with 17 bases between the two ends. The CDR3 is made up of 15 amino acids. CDR3 nucleotide sequence: TGCGCCAGCAGCCCCCGCTTTGGGGGGGTCTATGGCTACACCTTC. Amino acid sequence: CASSPRFGGVYGYTF.

The genes are TRBV6-1 and TRBJ2-2; D gene uncertain. The CDR3 is 14 residues long. Trimming shortened V by 3 bases and J by 1 base, and 6 bases separated the two germline ends. Germline loops: CDR1 MNHNS, CDR2 SASEGT. DNA of the CDR3: TGTGCCAGCAGTGAGCTAAGGAACACCGGGGAGCTGTTTTTT. Residues: CASSELRNTGELFF.

The rearrangement links TRBV4-1 to TRBJ2-1; D possibly corresponds to TRBD1 (5 bases). Trimming took 3 bases from V and 10 from J, leaving 13 bases between them. The V gene's germline CDR1 is MGHRA and CDR2 YSYEKL. The CDR3 loop spans 13 amino acids. Here the CDR3 reads CASSHPRQREQFF. The CDR3, as DNA: TGCGCCAGCAGCCACCCCCGACAGAGAGAGCAGTTCTTC.

This clone was recorded only once. The J gene is TRBJ2-7, the V gene TRBV9; D perhaps matches TRBD2 (6 bases). V shed 0 bases and J shed 6 bases, with 10 bases lying between them. CDR3 length: 13 amino acids. Germline V CDR1 and CDR2: SGDLS, YYNGEE. The CDR3 protein is CASSVVIGGEQYF. CDR3 coding DNA: TGTGCCAGCAGCGTAGTAATCGGGGGCGAGCAGTACTTC.

This clone occurred a few times. V gene TRBV19 combines with J gene TRBJ2-3; TRBD2 matches 7 bases. There are 19 residues in the CDR3. Trimming cost V 0 bases and J 1 base; bases outside gene matches: 13. Germline V CDR1 and CDR2: LNHDA, SQIVND (reference sequence). This chain's CDR3 is CASSIDAEPSSGGTDTQYF. DNA of the CDR3: TGTGCCAGTAGTATAGACGCCGAACCCTCTAGCGGAGGCACAGATACGCAGTATTTT.

About this clone: At one of its ends the junction is not consistent with the germline gene, which may arise from a read error. The same CDR3 arises from other DNA sequences in this sample as well. The V call is TRBV5-6, the J call TRBJ2-7; TRBD1 matches 9 bases. Germline V gene lookup returns CDR1 SGHDT and CDR2 YYEEEE. The CDR3 covers 17 residues. The CDR3 coding sequence is TGTGCCAGCAGCTTACCACTAGATCGGGACAGGGCCTACGAGCAGTACTTT. This sequence encodes CASSLPLDRDRAYEQYF.

This chain connects TRBV5-1 to TRBJ2-7; 7 bases are shared with TRBD1. The CDR3 spans 14 residues. Trimming removed 5 bases from V and 3 bases from J; junction bases left unmatched: 8. Germline lookup yields CDR1 SGHRS and CDR2 YFSETQ. CDR3 sequence: CASRVGPGGYEQYF. Written as DNA, the CDR3 is TGCGCCAGCAGAGTCGGGCCAGGGGGCTACGAGCAGTACTTC.

The genes are TRBV5-1 and TRBJ2-2; TRBD1 agrees at 7 bases. Unmatched junction bases numbered 11, after V lost 1 base and J lost 5 bases. The CDR3 has 17 amino acids. Germline V gives CDR1 SGHRS, CDR2 YFSETQ. Here the CDR3 reads CASSLLVSKGATGELFF. CDR3 in DNA: TGCGCCAGCAGCTTGCTTGTCTCCAAGGGGGCAACCGGGGAGCTGTTTTTT.